The rows below give T cell receptor beta chains drawn from one sample of a study of beta chain features in type 1 diabetes. Libraries were prepared by immunoSEQ multiplex PCR; TCRdb keeps only in-frame clonotypes and omits some of them. The data contain hundreds of thousands of clones, around 30% of them singletons. The sequenced material came from naive CD4+ T cells from blood. The receptors were sampled from a young man in good health. The CDR3 runs from the conserved cysteine through the conserved F or W. A D gene is named only where the DNA matches it firmly. Expanded clones are given a class, and other clones once, few, many or no size at all.

>14|TRBJ2-5|NA|NA|TRBV7-2
TGTGCCAGCGGGATTGCGGCACTGCAAGAGACCCAGTACTTC
CASGIAALQETQYF
>14|TRBJ2-3|NA|NA|TRBV10-3
TGTGCCATCAGTGAACGAGAGAGCACAGATACGCAGTATTTT
CAISERESTDTQYF
>15|TRBJ1-2|NA|NA|TRBV7-6
TGTGCCAGCAGCTTAGTCCGGGGAGCTAACTATGGCTACACCTTC
CASSLVRGANYGYTF
>16|TRBJ1-5|few|TRBD1|TRBV25-1
TGTGCCAGCAGTGAGACAGGGGGGGCCCGTAATCAGCCCCAGCATTTT
CASSETGGARNQPQHF
>15|TRBJ2-3|NA|TRBD1|TRBV7-2
TGTGCCAGCAGCCCTGACAGGGGGCAGGGAGATACGCAGTATTTT
CASSPDRGQGDTQYF
>13|TRBJ2-4|few|NA|TRBV28
TGTGCCAGCAGTTTGAGTGTCGCAAACATTCAGTACTTC
CASSLSVANIQYF
>12|TRBJ2-3|few|NA|TRBV29-1
TGCAGCGGATCTACAGGTAGCGATACGCAGTATTTT
CSGSTGSDTQYF
>17|TRBJ2-7|few|NA|TRBV7-2
TGTGCCAGCAGCCCGTGGTCCGGCGGGGTGAGCTCCTACGAGCAGTACTTC
CASSPWSGGVSSYEQYF
>14|TRBJ2-1|few|NA|TRBV19
TGTGCCAGTAGTATAGGATCAAATCACAATGAGCAGTTCTTC
CASSIGSNHNEQFF
>14|TRBJ2-7|NA|TRBD1|TRBV4-2
TGTGCCAGCAGCCAACCGGGACAGGGCTACGAGCAGTACTTC
CASSQPGQGYEQYF
>16|TRBJ2-3|once|NA|TRBV5-4
TGTGCCAGCAGCTTGGCCTCGATGCGGGCAACAGATACGCAGTATTTT
CASSLASMRATDTQYF
>15|TRBJ2-1|few|TRBD2|TRBV14
TGTGCCAGCAGCCCTACTAGCGGGACGTACAATGAGCAGTTCTTC
CASSPTSGTYNEQFF
>15|TRBJ2-1|NA|TRBD1|TRBV5-4
TGTGCCAGCAGCTTGCGAGACAGGGCCTACAATGAGCAGTTCTTC
CASSLRDRAYNEQFF
>12|TRBJ1-1|NA|NA|TRBV7-9
TGTGCCAGCAGCTTGTCGGCGACTGAAGCTTTCTTT
CASSLSATEAFF
>13|TRBJ1-1|few|TRBD1|TRBV29-1
TGCAGCGTTGAACGTGACAGGGGCACTGAAGCTTTCTTT
CSVERDRGTEAFF
>13|TRBJ2-1|NA|NA|TRBV30
TGTGCCTGGCAAGGGTTTTCCTACAATGAGCAGTTCTTC
CAWQGFSYNEQFF
>15|TRBJ1-3|few|NA|TRBV29-1
TGCAGCGTTGCGAAGATAACGGGTCCTGGAAACACCATATATTTT
CSVAKITGPGNTIYF
>13|TRBJ1-1|few|NA|TRBV29-1
TGCAGCGTCGATACCGGCTTAAACACTGAAGCTTTCTTT
CSVDTGLNTEAFF
>12|TRBJ1-1|NA|NA|TRBV18
TGTGCCAGCTCACAAGCCAACACTGAAGCTTTCTTT
CASSQANTEAFF
>15|TRBJ2-7|once|TRBD2|TRBV4-1
TGCGCCAGCAGCCAGCGACTAGCGGGAGGCTACGAGCAGTACTTC
CASSQRLAGGYEQYF
>13|TRBJ2-5|NA|NA|TRBV19
TGTGCCAGTACCCAGGCGGGGAGGGAGACCCAGTACTTC
CASTQAGRETQYF
>14|TRBJ2-7|NA|NA|TRBV15
TGTGCCACCAGCAGAGGCAGGGCCAGCTACGAGCAGTACTTC
CATSRGRASYEQYF
>14|TRBJ2-7|few|NA|TRBV29-1
TGCAGCGTCGAAACAACAGGGATTCCCTACGAGCAGTACTTC
CSVETTGIPYEQYF
>11|TRBJ1-2|few|NA|TRBV30
TGTGCCGGACGGGGGATTGTCGGCTACACCTTC
CAGRGIVGYTF
>17|TRBJ2-7|NA|TRBD2|TRBV4-3
TGCGCCAGCAGCCAAAACGCTCTAGCGGAGCTCGCCTACGAGCAGTACTTC
CASSQNALAELAYEQYF
>13|TRBJ2-2|NA|NA|TRBV7-3
TGTGCCAGCAGCTTTCCCAGCACCGGGGAGCTGTTTTTT
CASSFPSTGELFF
>14|TRBJ2-1|NA|NA|TRBV25-1
TGTGCCAGCAGTGAACCCCGACAGTTCAATGAGCAGTTCTTC
CASSEPRQFNEQFF
>13|TRBJ2-1|few|TRBD2|TRBV29-1
TGCAGCGTTGGGGTAGCGGGCGCCCCCAGGCAGTTCTTC
CSVGVAGAPRQFF
>16|TRBJ2-1|few|TRBD2|TRBV4-1
TGCGCCAGCAGCCAAGAAAGCGGGGCTTCCTACAATGAGCAGTTCTTC
CASSQESGASYNEQFF
>15|TRBJ2-1|few|NA|TRBV7-3
TGTGCCAGCAGCTCACATGGGCAGGGAAGAAATGAGCAGTTCTTC
CASSSHGQGRNEQFF
>12|TRBJ2-1|NA|NA|TRBV5-1
TGCGCCAGCAGCGTAAACTACAATGAGCAGTTCTTC
CASSVNYNEQFF
>14|TRBJ1-2|NA|NA|TRBV7-2
TGTGCCAGCAGCTTAGCGCGGTGGAACTATGGCTACACCTTC
CASSLARWNYGYTF
>14|TRBJ1-2|NA|NA|TRBV5-1
TGCGCCAGCTCTGGAGAGGGAGCTAACTATGGCTACACCTTC
CASSGEGANYGYTF
>13|TRBJ2-1|NA|NA|TRBV28
TGTGCCAGCGGGATCCCGGGACGGGATGAGCAGTTCTTC
CASGIPGRDEQFF
>11|TRBJ2-7|NA|NA|TRBV6-1
TGTGCCAGCAGTGATCCTATCGAGCAGTACTTC
CASSDPIEQYF
>13|TRBJ2-5|few|TRBD1|TRBV7-3
TGTGCCAGCAGTCCCGGGACAGGGATCCCCCCGTACTTC
CASSPGTGIPPYF
>13|TRBJ1-5|NA|NA|TRBV30
TGTGCCTGGGATACAAGGACCAATCAGCCCCAGCATTTT
CAWDTRTNQPQHF
>13|TRBJ2-1|NA|NA|TRBV7-8
TGTGCCAGCAGAAACCGTCAGGGGTATGAGCAGTTCTTC
CASRNRQGYEQFF
>12|TRBJ2-3|many|NA|TRBV29-1
TGCAGCGTCTCACAGGGCACAGATACGCAGTATTTT
CSVSQGTDTQYF
>17|TRBJ2-1|NA|NA|TRBV5-6
TGTGCCAGCAGCTTGTACATCAGCGGACCAGTGGGCAATGAGCAGTTCTTC
CASSLYISGPVGNEQFF
>13|TRBJ2-7|NA|TRBD1|TRBV7-2
TGTGCCAGCAGCGTGACAGGGGACAACGAGCAGTACTTC
CASSVTGDNEQYF
>15|TRBJ2-2|NA|TRBD1|TRBV30
TGTGCCTGGAGTAAGACAGGGGTGAACACCGGGGAGCTGTTTTTT
CAWSKTGVNTGELFF
>12|TRBJ1-2|NA|NA|TRBV2
TGTGCCAGCAGTGCCGGAGGGAATGGCTACACCTTC
CASSAGGNGYTF
>13|TRBJ2-4|few|NA|TRBV7-2
TGTGCCAGCAGCGCAGGGACTCGGGACATTCAGTACTTC
CASSAGTRDIQYF
>12|TRBJ1-2|NA|NA|TRBV29-1
TGCAGCGTTGCGGCCAGAGCCTATGGCTACACCTTC
CSVAARAYGYTF
>12|TRBJ2-3|NA|NA|TRBV29-1
TGCAGCGTCCGGACGGTCTTAGATACGCAGTATTTT
CSVRTVLDTQYF
>13|TRBJ2-1|NA|NA|TRBV11-2
TGTGCCAGCACCAGGGTTGGTTGGAATGAGCAGTTCTTC
CASTRVGWNEQFF
>17|TRBJ2-4|NA|NA|TRBV7-2
TGTGCCAGCAGCCCCGGGGGCGGGTCTCCTGGGGGAAACATTCAGTACTTC
CASSPGGGSPGGNIQYF
>11|TRBJ2-4|few|NA|TRBV18
TGTGCCAGCTCACCACATGGTATTCAGTACTTC
CASSPHGIQYF